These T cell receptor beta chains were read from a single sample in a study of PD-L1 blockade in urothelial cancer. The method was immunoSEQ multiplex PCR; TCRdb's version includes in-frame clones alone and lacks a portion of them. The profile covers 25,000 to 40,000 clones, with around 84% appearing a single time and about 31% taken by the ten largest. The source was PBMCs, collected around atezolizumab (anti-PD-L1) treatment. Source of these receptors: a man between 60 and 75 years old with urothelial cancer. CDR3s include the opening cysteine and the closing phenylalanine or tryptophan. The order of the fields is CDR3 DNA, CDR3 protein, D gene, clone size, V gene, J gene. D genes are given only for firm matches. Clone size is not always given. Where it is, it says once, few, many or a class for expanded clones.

DNA: TGCAGCGCGGGACAGGCCCCCAACACTGAAGCTTTCTTT; CDR3: CSAGQAPNTEAFF; D: TRBD1; size: .; V: TRBV29-1; J: TRBJ1-1
DNA: TGTGCCAGCAGTTTTGGCAGGGGTCAGCCCCAGCATTTT; CDR3: CASSFGRGQPQHF; D: .; size: .; V: TRBV28; J: TRBJ1-5
DNA: TGTGCCACCAGCAGAGATCTTCGGGATGGCTACACCTTC; CDR3: CATSRDLRDGYTF; D: .; size: .; V: TRBV15; J: TRBJ1-2
DNA: TGTGCCAGCAGTGACCCGACCAGGGGGTATGGCTACACCTTC; CDR3: CASSDPTRGYGYTF; D: TRBD1; size: few; V: TRBV6-1; J: TRBJ1-2
DNA: TGCGCCAGCAGCTCGAATCTACAGAGCTCCTATAATTCACCCCTCCACTTT; CDR3: CASSSNLQSSYNSPLHF; D: .; size: once; V: TRBV5-1; J: TRBJ1-6
DNA: TGTGCCAGCAGTGAATATTCAGGGTCGGGCTACGAGCAGTACTTC; CDR3: CASSEYSGSGYEQYF; D: .; size: .; V: TRBV25-1; J: TRBJ2-7
DNA: TGCGCCAGCATGGTCAGGGCAAACACTGAAGCTTTCTTT; CDR3: CASMVRANTEAFF; D: .; size: once; V: TRBV5-1; J: TRBJ1-1
DNA: TGTGCCAGCAGCTTCATCGGGACTCGTAATGAAAAACTGTTTTTT; CDR3: CASSFIGTRNEKLFF; D: .; size: .; V: TRBV5-4; J: TRBJ1-4
DNA: TGTGCCATCAGTGTCGACAGGGGCGAGAACTATGGCTACACCTTC; CDR3: CAISVDRGENYGYTF; D: TRBD1; size: .; V: TRBV10-3; J: TRBJ1-2
DNA: TGTGCCAGCAGTTTATACTTAGGGGGAGGCACAGATACGCAGTATTTT; CDR3: CASSLYLGGGTDTQYF; D: .; size: .; V: TRBV27; J: TRBJ2-3
DNA: TGTGCCAGCTCACCTCACTACAATGAGCAGTTCTTC; CDR3: CASSPHYNEQFF; D: .; size: .; V: TRBV18; J: TRBJ2-1
DNA: TGTGCCTGGAGGGGACAGGGCAATGAGCAGTTCTTC; CDR3: CAWRGQGNEQFF; D: TRBD1; size: .; V: TRBV30; J: TRBJ2-1
DNA: TGTGCCAGCAGCCCGGGACAACGGGTAGGCAATCAGCCCCAGCATTTT; CDR3: CASSPGQRVGNQPQHF; D: .; size: .; V: TRBV11-2; J: TRBJ1-5
DNA: TGTGCCAGTAGTTTCCGACAGGGAAACGCCGGGGAGCTGTTTTTT; CDR3: CASSFRQGNAGELFF; D: TRBD1; size: .; V: TRBV19; J: TRBJ2-2
DNA: TGTGCCAGCAGTGAAGAAGAATACAGGGCGTTCGCGCATCGTACGCAGTATTTT; CDR3: CASSEEEYRAFAHRTQYF; D: .; size: once; V: TRBV6-1; J: TRBJ2-3
DNA: TGTGCCAGCAGCAGGACAGAGAACACTGAAGCTTTCTTT; CDR3: CASSRTENTEAFF; D: .; size: .; V: TRBV11-1; J: TRBJ1-1
DNA: TGCGCCAGCAGCTTGGAGACTTATGGCTACACCTTC; CDR3: CASSLETYGYTF; D: .; size: .; V: TRBV5-1; J: TRBJ1-2
DNA: TGTGCCAGCAGCAGACGGGGACTAGCGGAGTACAATGAGCAGTTCTTC; CDR3: CASSRRGLAEYNEQFF; D: .; size: .; V: TRBV21-1; J: TRBJ2-1
DNA: TGTGCCAGCAGCTCCAGGGGAACTGGAAACACCATATATTTT; CDR3: CASSSRGTGNTIYF; D: .; size: .; V: TRBV7-2; J: TRBJ1-3
DNA: TGCGCCAGCAGCTTGCCTAGCGGGAGCACAGATACGCAGTATTTT; CDR3: CASSLPSGSTDTQYF; D: TRBD2; size: .; V: TRBV5-1; J: TRBJ2-3
DNA: TGTGCCAGCAGCTTGAGACAGGGGCGCACAGATACGCAGTATTTT; CDR3: CASSLRQGRTDTQYF; D: TRBD1; size: .; V: TRBV5-6; J: TRBJ2-3
DNA: TGTGCCAGCAGCGCAAGCAGGGGGAACACTGAAGCTTTCTTT; CDR3: CASSASRGNTEAFF; D: .; size: .; V: TRBV9; J: TRBJ1-1
DNA: TGTGCCAGCAGCTTAGGACAGGCGTACCAAGAGACCCAGTACTTC; CDR3: CASSLGQAYQETQYF; D: .; size: once; V: TRBV7-9; J: TRBJ2-5
DNA: TGTGCCAGTAGATCGGGACAGGCCTATGGCTACACCTTC; CDR3: CASRSGQAYGYTF; D: TRBD1; size: .; V: TRBV19; J: TRBJ1-2
DNA: TGTGCCAGCAGCTTACGTCAGGTCACTGAAGCTTTCTTT; CDR3: CASSLRQVTEAFF; D: .; size: .; V: TRBV7-8; J: TRBJ1-1
DNA: TGTGCCAGCAGCTTAACCGTAGCGGGGGGCTACAATGAGCAGTTCTTC; CDR3: CASSLTVAGGYNEQFF; D: TRBD2; size: .; V: TRBV7-2; J: TRBJ2-1
DNA: TGTGCCAGCAGTTGGGGAGGTGAAGCTTTCTTT; CDR3: CASSWGGEAFF; D: .; size: .; V: TRBV27; J: TRBJ1-1
DNA: TGTGCCAGCACCCTTTTCTGGACTAGCGGGAGAAATGAGCAGTTCTTC; CDR3: CASTLFWTSGRNEQFF; D: TRBD2; size: .; V: TRBV27; J: TRBJ2-1
DNA: TGTGCCAGCAGCACAGGGACGGGACTAGCGATTGAGCAGTACTTC; CDR3: CASSTGTGLAIEQYF; D: TRBD2; size: .; V: TRBV5-8; J: TRBJ2-7
DNA: TGTGCCACCAGCAGATCTCCCCCGGGACAGTATAATTCACCCCTCCACTTT; CDR3: CATSRSPPGQYNSPLHF; D: TRBD1; size: .; V: TRBV15; J: TRBJ1-6
DNA: TGTGCCAGCAGTGAACAGGAAGGTAGGACTGGGGCCAACGTCCTGACTTTC; CDR3: CASSEQEGRTGANVLTF; D: .; size: once; V: TRBV6-1; J: TRBJ2-6
DNA: TGTGCCAGCAGCTCCTCGACATTCGATACGCAGTATTTT; CDR3: CASSSSTFDTQYF; D: .; size: .; V: TRBV11-2; J: TRBJ2-3
DNA: TGTGCCAGCAGCTTAAAGTTGGGGGGGGCCTACGAGCAGTACTTC; CDR3: CASSLKLGGAYEQYF; D: TRBD2; size: .; V: TRBV7-6; J: TRBJ2-7
DNA: TGTGCCAGCAGTTGGGGGGTTGAAGCTTTCTTT; CDR3: CASSWGVEAFF; D: .; size: .; V: TRBV27; J: TRBJ1-1
DNA: TGTGCCAGCAGCCCAAGCAGGGGTCCTTACGAGCAGTACTTC; CDR3: CASSPSRGPYEQYF; D: .; size: .; V: TRBV27; J: TRBJ2-7
DNA: TGCGCCAGCAGCCTGGGACTTACCCAAGAGACCCAGTACTTC; CDR3: CASSLGLTQETQYF; D: .; size: .; V: TRBV4-1; J: TRBJ2-5
DNA: TGTGCCAGCAGCTTGGTTCAGGACTACTATGGCTACACCTTC; CDR3: CASSLVQDYYGYTF; D: .; size: .; V: TRBV5-6; J: TRBJ1-2
DNA: TGCGCCAGCAGCTTGGGTCAGTCCACAGATACGCAGTATTTT; CDR3: CASSLGQSTDTQYF; D: .; size: once; V: TRBV5-1; J: TRBJ2-3
DNA: TGTGCCTGGAGTGTACAGGGGGTCTACGAGCAGTACTTC; CDR3: CAWSVQGVYEQYF; D: TRBD1; size: .; V: TRBV30; J: TRBJ2-7
DNA: TGTGCCAGTAGTACCCTACAGGTTGGCTACACCTTC; CDR3: CASSTLQVGYTF; D: .; size: .; V: TRBV19; J: TRBJ1-2
DNA: TGTGCCTCTCCGACCCGCAGGGGGGTGACCTGGGAGCTGTTTTTT; CDR3: CASPTRRGVTWELFF; D: .; size: .; V: TRBV30; J: TRBJ2-2
DNA: TGTGCCGGAACCGACAGGGGCCACTATGGCTACACCTTC; CDR3: CAGTDRGHYGYTF; D: TRBD1; size: .; V: TRBV30; J: TRBJ1-2
DNA: TGTGCCAGCAGCTTGGACCTGACAGGGGGGACCTACGAGCAGTACTTC; CDR3: CASSLDLTGGTYEQYF; D: TRBD1; size: .; V: TRBV5-4; J: TRBJ2-7
DNA: TGTGCCACCAGCAGAGGTGTACTAGCGGGTACCACCGGGGAGCTGTTTTTT; CDR3: CATSRGVLAGTTGELFF; D: TRBD2; size: .; V: TRBV15; J: TRBJ2-2
DNA: TGTGCCTGGGCCTCGGGACAGGAATACAATGAGCAGTTCTTC; CDR3: CAWASGQEYNEQFF; D: TRBD1; size: .; V: TRBV30; J: TRBJ2-1
DNA: TGTGCCATCAGTGAGGTGACTAGCGACCGGATGTACAATGAGCAGTTCTTC; CDR3: CAISEVTSDRMYNEQFF; D: TRBD2; size: .; V: TRBV10-3; J: TRBJ2-1
DNA: TGTGCCAGCAGCTTACACCCCTATACGAACACTGAAGCTTTCTTT; CDR3: CASSLHPYTNTEAFF; D: .; size: .; V: TRBV7-3; J: TRBJ1-1
DNA: TGCGCCAGCTCAGGGGTGGACGGGCCCCTCGAGCAGTACTTC; CDR3: CASSGVDGPLEQYF; D: .; size: .; V: TRBV5-1; J: TRBJ2-7
DNA: TGTGCCAGCAGTGACCAGGATGGGCAGTACAATGAGCAGTTCTTC; CDR3: CASSDQDGQYNEQFF; D: .; size: .; V: TRBV6-1; J: TRBJ2-1
DNA: TGTGCCAGCAGTTACGACACCACTGAAGCTTTCTTT; CDR3: CASSYDTTEAFF; D: .; size: once; V: TRBV6-6; J: TRBJ1-1
DNA: TGCGCCAGCAGCCAAGATCCCAATTCGGCTGGCGGGAGGGCCTCAAATGAGCAGTTCTTC; CDR3: CASSQDPNSAGGRASNEQFF; D: TRBD2; size: .; V: TRBV4-1; J: TRBJ2-1
DNA: TGTGCCAGCAGCCCCCCTGAGCGGGGGGGGGATACGCAGTATTTT; CDR3: CASSPPERGGDTQYF; D: TRBD2; size: .; V: TRBV7-9; J: TRBJ2-3
DNA: TGTGCCAGCAGCTTAACAGGGGCAGACACTGAAGCTTTCTTT; CDR3: CASSLTGADTEAFF; D: TRBD1; size: .; V: TRBV7-2; J: TRBJ1-1
DNA: TGCAGTGCCTGGGGAGGAGAGACCCAGTACTTC; CDR3: CSAWGGETQYF; D: .; size: .; V: TRBV20-1; J: TRBJ2-5